This entry lists 17 T cell receptor beta chains sequenced from one sample in a study of cytomegalovirus exposure and HLA in healthy donors. The table came from immunoSEQ multiplex PCR; TCRdb's copy has only in-frame clones and leaves some out. The sample comprises approximately 300,000 clones, about nine tenths of which are singletons, and 0.7% to 0.85% rests with the top ten. Material: PBMCs. The receptor set was obtained from a young woman in good health and CMV-seronegative.

This chain links TRBV19 with TRBJ1-1, with D maybe TRBD1 (5 bases). The CDR3 has 13 residues. V was clipped by 8 bases and J by 0 bases, with 10 bases between them. Germline-derived CDR1 and CDR2 are LNHDA and SQIVND (reference sequence). CDR3 nucleotide sequence: TGTGCCAGTGGCAGGGCCATGAACACTGAAGCTTTCTTT. Protein sequence: CASGRAMNTEAFF.

The chain joins TRBV7-8 to TRBJ1-2; TRBD1 matches 9 bases. The trim removed 5 bases at V and 5 bases at J, leaving 9 bases unmatched. The CDR3 runs to 15 residues. Germline V CDR1 and CDR2: SGHVS, FQNEAQ. CDR3 amino acids: CASSTSQGARYGYTF. The CDR3 DNA sequence: TGTGCCAGCAGCACCTCACAGGGGGCGCGGTATGGCTACACCTTC.

The table lists this clone with a few counts. This chain connects TRBV6-6 to TRBJ2-7; 10 bases are shared with TRBD2. Germline values: CDR1 MNHNY, CDR2 SVGAGI (reference sequence). The CDR3 runs to 14 residues. The V and J ends lost 9 bases and 1 base, in that order; junction bases with no gene match: 6. CDR3 sequence: CASHRLAGSYEQYF. The CDR3 DNA sequence: TGTGCCAGTCACAGACTAGCGGGTTCCTACGAGCAGTACTTC.

The chain combines TRBV19 with TRBJ2-3, with TRBD2 as a possible D gene (6 bases). V lost 5 bases and J lost 2, with 17 bases in between. The CDR3 consists of 16 residues. Germline V lookup: CDR1 LNHDA, CDR2 SQIVND (reference sequence). CDR3 sequence reads: CASSLGGISVTDTQYF. The DNA of the CDR3 is TGTGCCAGTAGTCTCGGGGGAATCAGTGTCACAGATACGCAGTATTTT.

The rearrangement joins TRBV27 to TRBJ1-3; D might be TRBD1 (6 bases). Trimming removed 6 bases from V and 14 bases from J, with 17 bases in between. Germline V gene data show CDR1 as MNHEY and CDR2 as SMNVEV (reference sequence). CDR3 length equals 12 residues. The CDR3, as DNA: TGTGCCAGCAGCGTCCTAGGGGACATCTTATATTTT. Encoded protein: CASSVLGDILYF.

The genes are TRBV30 and TRBJ1-3; TRBD1 aligns across 7 bases. Germline CDR1 GTSNPN, CDR2 SVGIG (reference sequence). After removal of 3 bases from V and 4 bases from J, the junction contained 9 bases not matched to a gene. There are 15 residues in the CDR3. DNA for the CDR3: TGTGCCTGGAGCCATCATCCGGACAGGGGAAACACCATATATTTT. Protein: CAWSHHPDRGNTIYF.

In its sample, this clone was seen a few times. The V and J genes are TRBV19 and TRBJ1-3; no clear D. Trimming cost V 4 bases and J 1 base, with 8 bases left between them. The CDR3 has 14 amino acids. Germline lookup yields CDR1 LNHDA and CDR2 SQIVND (reference sequence). CDR3 nucleotide sequence: TGTGCCAGTAGTAGCCCGAGATCTGGAAACACCATATATTTT. Amino acids: CASSSPRSGNTIYF. The full variable domain, in which reference TRBV19 and TRBJ1-3 provide the parts outside the CDR3, is DGGITQSPKYLFRKEGQNVTLSCEQNLNHDAMYWYRQDPGQGLRLIYYSQIVNDFQKGDIAEGYSVSREKKESFPLTVTSAQKNPTAFYLCASSSPRSGNTIYFGEGSWLTVV.

The chain combines TRBV5-4 with TRBJ2-3; D is perhaps TRBD2 (5 bases). Trimming pared 4 bases from V and 3 bases from J, leaving 18 bases between. The germline V gene encodes CDR1 SGHNT and CDR2 YYREEE (reference sequence). There are 16 residues in the CDR3. CDR3 bases: TGTGCCAGCAGCCTCCCTACTAGGAAAACAACAGATACGCAGTATTTT. This sequence encodes CASSLPTRKTTDTQYF.

V usage is TRBV5-6 and J usage is TRBJ2-1; 10 bases line up with TRBD2. The germline gives CDR1 SGHDT, CDR2 YYEEEE. J was trimmed by 4 bases and V by 4 bases; bases with no gene match: 8. The CDR3 length is 16 residues. CDR3 nucleotides: TGTGCCAGCAGCCACGACGGACTAGCGGCTTACAATGAGCAGTTCTTC. The encoded protein is CASSHDGLAAYNEQFF.

Only a few counts were recorded for this clone. As DNA, the CDR3 is TGCAGCGTCGGGACCCAGTACTTC. Protein product: CSVGTQYF. The V and J genes are TRBV29-1 and TRBJ2-5, with D unclear. Germline lookup yields CDR1 SQVTM and CDR2 ANQGSEA. The CDR3 covers 8 residues. V lost 6 bases to trimming and J lost 7 bases, with 3 bases between them. The variable domain in full, with the rest retrieved from reference TRBV29-1 and TRBJ2-5, is SAVISQKPSRDICQRGTSLTIQCQVDSQVTMMFWYRQQPGQSLTLIATANQGSEATYESGFVIDKFPISRPNLTFSTLTVSNMSPEDSSIYLCSVGTQYFGPGTRLLVL.

V gene TRBV2 combines with J gene TRBJ1-2; D possibly corresponds to TRBD1 (5 bases). The CDR3 runs to 12 residues. The ends were cut back, 6 bases at V and 8 bases at J, with 13 bases in the middle. Germline V CDR1 and CDR2: SNHLY, FYNNEI. CDR3 nucleotide sequence: TGTGCCAGCAGGGGGGACTTCAAGGGCTACACCTTC. Protein sequence: CASRGDFKGYTF.

The chain employs TRBV28 and TRBJ1-2; D not resolved. The CDR3 contains 13 residues. The V gene lost 2 bases and the J gene lost 1 base, with 5 bases spanning the gap. Per the germline V gene, CDR1 is MDHEN and CDR2 is SYDVKM. CDR3 nucleotides: TGTGCCAGCAGTTTAACAGATAACTATGGCTACACCTTC. This gives the protein CASSLTDNYGYTF.

The chain's CDR3 is CASSLDWPANYGYTF. The CDR3 DNA sequence: TGTGCCAGCAGCTTAGATTGGCCCGCTAACTATGGCTACACCTTC. The chain combines TRBV11-2 with TRBJ1-2; no clear D. CDR1 and CDR2 from the germline V gene are SGHAT and FQNNGV. The CDR3 extends over 15 amino acids. V shed 0 bases and J shed 0 bases, with 8 bases lying between them.

The chain combines TRBV4-1 with TRBJ2-1; D is undetermined. From germline, CDR1 is MGHRA and CDR2 YSYEKL. The CDR3 is 15 residues long. Trimming left V 4 bases short and J 6 bases short, with 16 bases between. The CDR3, as DNA: TGCGCCAGCAGCCCCCAAGAGGCCGCGCGCAATGAGCAGTTCTTC. Its protein is CASSPQEAARNEQFF.

This CDR3 is CASPGGRWGTDTQYF. CDR3 bases: TGTGCCAGCCCTGGGGGCCGTTGGGGGACAGATACGCAGTATTTT. The chain uses TRBV7-9 and TRBJ2-3; possible D gene TRBD1, 6 bases. The CDR3 consists of 15 residues. Germline values: CDR1 SEHNR, CDR2 FQNEAQ (reference sequence). The germline V and J ends were trimmed by 8 bases and 3 bases, with 18 bases remaining between them.

This rearrangement joins TRBV7-3 to TRBJ2-3; 12 nucleotides match TRBD2. The CDR3 is 16 residues long. Trimming at V came to 4 bases and at J to 5 bases, leaving 7 bases not matched to a gene. Germline V CDR1 and CDR2: SGHTA, FQGTGA. In DNA, the CDR3 is TGTGCCAGCAGCTCCAGACTAGCGGGAGCAGGAGATACGCAGTATTTT. Its protein is CASSSRLAGAGDTQYF.

This chain joins TRBV9 and TRBJ2-1, with a possible D match to TRBD1 (6 bases). Trimming stripped 0 bases from V and 4 bases from J, with 11 bases between. The CDR3 is made up of 15 amino acids. The germline CDR1 and CDR2 sequences are SGDLS and YYNGEE. CDR3 sequence: CASSVGGQKYNEQFF. In DNA, the CDR3 is TGTGCCAGCAGCGTAGGCGGACAGAAATACAATGAGCAGTTCTTC.